This TCR beta chain was found in a study of T cells expressing NK-cell markers. Study information: Seven HCMV-seropositive donors and one seronegative donor made up the eight sequenced donors.

Scientists made TCR beta cDNA using 5'RACE template switching with UMIs. Following a re-call of the 5' RACE reads, TCRdb has one entry per CDR3 protein and lacks DNA. Recorded for this sample: about 460,000 distinct CDR3 sequences. Findings of the study overall: Dominant NKG2C+ clonotypes accounted for about 1.0-8% of CD8+ T cells in about 6 donors. Similarly, these clonotypes led the CD3+CD56-NKG2C+ fraction as well in a few donors.

The CDR3 extends over 21 amino acids. Looked up from germline, CDR1 is SGHRS and CDR2 is YFSETQ. Comments on this clonotype: Its antigen is as yet unknown.

The genes are TRBV5-1 and TRBJ2-2; TCRdb gives TRBD2 as the D gene, but with no DNA this cannot be confirmed. Sample: blood T cells: a sorted CD56 or NKG2C T cell subset, CD4+ or CD8+ T cells, or bulk PBMC T cells (not recorded which). This receptor was taken from a woman aged 50 to 65 in good health. CDR3 protein: CASSLATGLAGTPSNTGELFF.